Sequencing of this T cell receptor (beta chain) was carried out in a study of OX40 agonist ivuxolimab in advanced cancers. Study context: A male proportion of about 84% was recorded, with mean age approximately 60 years and range about 20 to 79. Eligibility admitted prior anti-PD-1, anti-PD-L1 or anti-CTLA-4 therapy; 35% to 40% had some. General study findings and limits: CD8+ T cells were the subset that, on average, had more expanded clones than CD4+. Some patients who did not respond also had low normalized T-cell clonal expansion.

A remark on this clone: What it binds is unknown.

Produced via immunoSEQ multiplex PCR; TCRdb's table is partial and in-frame only. This sample has about 66,000 clones, with 81% found just once. The ends lost 4 bases at V and 5 bases at J; junction bases unmatched: 11. This CDR3 has 16 amino acids. Per germline, CDR1 SNHLY and CDR2 FYNNEI. The gene calls are TRBV2 and TRBJ2-5; TRBD2 matches at 9 bases. Sequences were derived from CD4+ or CD8+ T cells sorted from blood, sampled in a trial of the OX40 agonist ivuxolimab. The receptor comes from an adult with an advanced solid tumor such as melanoma, head and neck, liver or kidney cancer. The CDR3 nucleotides are TGTGCCAGCAGTGCCGGGGCTAGCGGGATCGGGGAGACCCAGTACTTC. This codes for CASSAGASGIGETQYF. Full variable domain (outside the CDR3, taken from reference TRBV2 and TRBJ2-5): EPEVTQTPSHQVTQMGQEVILRCVPISNHLYFYWYRQILGQKVEFLVSFYNNEISEKSEIFDDQFSVERPDGSNFTLKIRSTKLEDSAMYFCASSAGASGIGETQYFGPGTRLLVL.